The 3 T cell receptor beta chains in this list originate from one sample, sequenced in a study of neurological immune-mediated disorders. TCRdb processed the 5' RACE reads anew with MiXCR; each CDR3 protein has one entry. The sample lists roughly 62,000 distinct CDR3 sequences; about 2.5% were seen once. Sequenced input: PBMCs. The receptor set was obtained from a man in his fifties with multiple sclerosis.

This clonotype was recorded at least ten times. The genes are TRBV12-3 or TRBV12-4 and TRBJ2-2; D unresolved. The CDR3 totals 15 residues. Trimming stripped 0 bases from V and 2 bases from J, with 7 bases between. The CDR3 nucleotides are TGTGCCAGCAGTTTAGCTAGGGTTAACACCGGGGAGCTGTTTTTT. This codes for CASSLARVNTGELFF.

This clonotype was seen repeatedly, ten times or more. The rearrangement uses TRBV5-1 and TRBJ2-1; 11 nucleotides align to TRBD2. Germline CDR1 SGHRS, CDR2 YFSETQ. The CDR3 contains 16 residues. With V trimmed by 5 bases and J by 3 bases, 7 bases remained unmatched. For the CDR3, the DNA is TGCGCCAGCAGAGGTAGCGGGGGGGCCGGCTACAATGAGCAGTTCTTC. Its translation is CASRGSGGAGYNEQFF.

This clonotype was picked up many times. The chain links TRBV29-1 to TRBJ1-3, with D tentatively TRBD1 (6 bases). Germline V CDR1 and CDR2: SQVTM, ANQGSEA. Trimming removed 6 bases from V and 3 bases from J, with 9 bases in between. This CDR3 is built from 12 residues. CDR3 protein: CSVQGSGNTIYF. CDR3 in DNA: TGCAGCGTCCAGGGGAGTGGAAACACCATATATTTT. Complete variable domain (other parts from reference TRBV29-1 and TRBJ1-3): SAVISQKPSRDICQRGTSLTIQCQVDSQVTMMFWYRQQPGQSLTLIATANQGSEATYESGFVIDKFPISRPNLTFSTLTVSNMSPEDSSIYLCSVQGSGNTIYFGEGSWLTVV.